This TCR beta chain derives from a study of cytomegalovirus exposure and HLA in healthy donors. PCR employed 60 Vbeta and 13 Jbeta primers. Repertoires were generated with immunoSEQ multiplex PCR, while TCRdb's copy carries only in-frame clones and drops some. This table has around 140,000 clones, approximately 80% appearing once. The TCR comes from a female donor in good health and CMV-seropositive. Source material: PBMCs.

In nucleotides, the CDR3 is TGTGCCAGCAGCTACATAGGGGGCTCTGGGGCCAACGTCCTGACTTTC. This translates into CASSYIGGSGANVLTF. V usage is TRBV7-6 and J usage is TRBJ2-6, with D tentatively TRBD1 (6 bases). The CDR3 loop spans 16 amino acids. Germline CDR1 reads SGHVS; CDR2 reads FNYEAQ. The V end lost 4 bases, the J end lost 0 bases, and 10 bases lay between the germline ends.